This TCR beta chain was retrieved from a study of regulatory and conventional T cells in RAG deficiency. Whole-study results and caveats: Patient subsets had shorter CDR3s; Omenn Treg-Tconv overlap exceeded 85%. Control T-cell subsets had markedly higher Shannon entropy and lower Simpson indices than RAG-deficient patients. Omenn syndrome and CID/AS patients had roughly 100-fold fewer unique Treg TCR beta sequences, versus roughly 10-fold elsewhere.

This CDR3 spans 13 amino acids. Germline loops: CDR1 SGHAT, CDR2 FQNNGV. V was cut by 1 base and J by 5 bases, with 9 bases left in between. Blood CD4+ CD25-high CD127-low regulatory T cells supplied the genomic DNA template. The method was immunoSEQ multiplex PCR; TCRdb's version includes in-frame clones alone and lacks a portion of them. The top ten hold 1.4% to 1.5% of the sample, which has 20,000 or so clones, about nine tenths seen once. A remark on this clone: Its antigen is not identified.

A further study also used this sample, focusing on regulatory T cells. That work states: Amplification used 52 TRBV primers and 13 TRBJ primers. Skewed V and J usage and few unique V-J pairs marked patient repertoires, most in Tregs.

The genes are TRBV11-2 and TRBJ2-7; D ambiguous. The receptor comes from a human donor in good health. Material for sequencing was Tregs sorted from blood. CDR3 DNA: TGTGCCAGCAGCTTAGGCGCTAGAAACGAGCAGTACTTC. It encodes CASSLGARNEQYF.